Sequencing of this T cell receptor (beta chain) was carried out in a study of cytomegalovirus exposure and HLA in healthy donors. Study-wide background: The roughly 670 first-cohort repertoires and the 95 to 150 validation repertoires shared the same platform, a later analysis reported.

Trimming cost V 6 bases and J 1 base; bases outside gene matches: 5. This CDR3 has 14 residues. Germline loops: CDR1 SEHNR, CDR2 FQNEAQ (reference sequence). Assay: immunoSEQ multiplex PCR; the TCRdb copy retains only in-frame clones and omits some. The table has approximately 76,000 clones, about 94% seen once; the top ten hold 2.1%. The sample comprised PBMCs. The clonotype comes from a woman aged 18-29 years in good health and CMV-seronegative. The rearrangement links TRBV7-9 to TRBJ2-5, with 7 bases aligning to TRBD2. This CDR3 reads CASSLSGTQETQYF. In DNA form, the CDR3 reads TGTGCCAGCAGTCTGAGCGGGACCCAAGAGACCCAGTACTTC.